This T cell receptor (beta chain) was captured in a study of cytomegalovirus exposure and HLA in healthy donors. Primers included in the PCR were 60 Vbeta and 13 Jbeta primers. Profiled with immunoSEQ multiplex PCR; TCRdb holds only in-frame clones, not every one. With 120,000 to 150,000 clones in the sample, the ten largest clones hold around 2.4%. Germline loops: CDR1 SGHRS, CDR2 YFSETQ. This CDR3 is built from 17 residues. The V gene end was trimmed by 4 bases and the J gene end by 6 bases; junction bases not matched to a gene: 11. This receptor was obtained from a young woman in good health and CMV-seronegative. Source material: PBMCs. This sequence joins TRBV5-1 and TRBJ2-3; 13 nucleotides agree with TRBD2. For the CDR3, the DNA is TGCGCCAGCAGCCCCGGACGACTAGCGGGAGGTAGGGATACGCAGTATTTT. Translated, it gives CASSPGRLAGGRDTQYF.